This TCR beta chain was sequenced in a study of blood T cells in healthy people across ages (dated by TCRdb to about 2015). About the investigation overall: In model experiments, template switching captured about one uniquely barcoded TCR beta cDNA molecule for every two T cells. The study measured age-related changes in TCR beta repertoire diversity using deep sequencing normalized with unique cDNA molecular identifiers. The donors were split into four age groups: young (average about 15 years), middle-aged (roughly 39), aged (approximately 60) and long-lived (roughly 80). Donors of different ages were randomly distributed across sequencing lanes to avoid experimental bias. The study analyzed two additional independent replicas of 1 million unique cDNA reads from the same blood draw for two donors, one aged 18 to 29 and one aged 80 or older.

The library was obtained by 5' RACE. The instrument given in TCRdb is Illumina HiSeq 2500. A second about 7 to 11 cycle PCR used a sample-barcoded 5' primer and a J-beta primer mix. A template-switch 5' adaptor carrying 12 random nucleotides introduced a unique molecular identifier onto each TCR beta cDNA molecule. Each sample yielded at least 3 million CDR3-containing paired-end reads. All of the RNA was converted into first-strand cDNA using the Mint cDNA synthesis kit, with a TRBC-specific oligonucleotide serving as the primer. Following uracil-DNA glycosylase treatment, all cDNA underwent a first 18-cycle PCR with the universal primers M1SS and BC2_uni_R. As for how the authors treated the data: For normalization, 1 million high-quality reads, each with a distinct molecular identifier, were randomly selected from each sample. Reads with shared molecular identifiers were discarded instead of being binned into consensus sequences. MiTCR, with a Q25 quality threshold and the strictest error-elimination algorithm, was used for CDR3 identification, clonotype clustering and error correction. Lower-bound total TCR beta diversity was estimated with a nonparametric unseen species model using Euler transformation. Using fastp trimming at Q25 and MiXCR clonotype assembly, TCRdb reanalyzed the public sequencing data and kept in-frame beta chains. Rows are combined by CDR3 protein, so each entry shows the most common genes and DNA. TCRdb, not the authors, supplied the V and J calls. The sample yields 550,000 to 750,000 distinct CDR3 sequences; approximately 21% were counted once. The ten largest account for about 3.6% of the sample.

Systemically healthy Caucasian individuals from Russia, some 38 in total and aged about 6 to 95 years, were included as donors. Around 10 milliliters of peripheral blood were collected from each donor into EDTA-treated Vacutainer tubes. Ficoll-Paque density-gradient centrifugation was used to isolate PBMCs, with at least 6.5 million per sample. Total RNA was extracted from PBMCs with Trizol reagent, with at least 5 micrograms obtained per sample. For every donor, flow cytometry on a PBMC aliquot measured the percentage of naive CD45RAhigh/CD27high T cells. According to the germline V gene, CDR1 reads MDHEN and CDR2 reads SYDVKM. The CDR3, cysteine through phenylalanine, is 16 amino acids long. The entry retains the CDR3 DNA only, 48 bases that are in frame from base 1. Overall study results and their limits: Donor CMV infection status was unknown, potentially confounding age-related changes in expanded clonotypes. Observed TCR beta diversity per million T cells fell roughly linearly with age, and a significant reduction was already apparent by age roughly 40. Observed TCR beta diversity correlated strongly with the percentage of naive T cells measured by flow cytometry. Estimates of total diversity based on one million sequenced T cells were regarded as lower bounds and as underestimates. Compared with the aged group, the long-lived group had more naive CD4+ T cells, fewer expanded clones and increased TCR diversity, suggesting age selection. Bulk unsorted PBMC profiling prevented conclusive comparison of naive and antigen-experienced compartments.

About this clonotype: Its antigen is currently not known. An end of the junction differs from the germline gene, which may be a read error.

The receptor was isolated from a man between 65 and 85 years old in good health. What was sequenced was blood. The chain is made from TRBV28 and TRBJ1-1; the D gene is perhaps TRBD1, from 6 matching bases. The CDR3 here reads CASSLGGAVFGTEAFF. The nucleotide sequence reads TGTGCCAGCAGTTTGGGGGGGGCAGTCTTTGGCACTGAAGCCTTCTTT.